The subject of this entry is one T cell receptor (beta chain). This record belongs to a study of blood T cell repertoires in COVID-19. Study-wide background: Both acute and convalescent COVID-19 samples were obtained from the United States, Italy and Spain. PBMCs, B-cell-depleted T cells, or T cells provided the cDNA or gDNA that made up the material.

In the authors' workflow: Reference gene primer amplification in the assay estimated nucleated cell counts. The protocol was immunoSEQ multiplex PCR, while the TCRdb copy is restricted to in-frame clones and leaves out a portion. D and trimming were read from the DNA, whereas the V and J calls and clone size are those reported in that table. The sample lists under 200,000 clones, around 90% occurring once. Trimming cost V 2 bases and J 0 bases, with 6 bases left between them. The germline CDR1 and CDR2 sequences are SGHRS and YFSETQ. The CDR3 is made up of 15 amino acids. J is TRBJ1-6 and V is TRBV5-1; D gene ambiguous. This TCR came from a man between 50 and 59 years old with acute or convalescent COVID-19. The source material was peripheral blood. The CDR3 here is CASSFVSSYNSPLHF. CDR3 DNA sequence: TGCGCCAGCAGCTTCGTGAGCTCCTATAATTCACCCCTCCACTTT.